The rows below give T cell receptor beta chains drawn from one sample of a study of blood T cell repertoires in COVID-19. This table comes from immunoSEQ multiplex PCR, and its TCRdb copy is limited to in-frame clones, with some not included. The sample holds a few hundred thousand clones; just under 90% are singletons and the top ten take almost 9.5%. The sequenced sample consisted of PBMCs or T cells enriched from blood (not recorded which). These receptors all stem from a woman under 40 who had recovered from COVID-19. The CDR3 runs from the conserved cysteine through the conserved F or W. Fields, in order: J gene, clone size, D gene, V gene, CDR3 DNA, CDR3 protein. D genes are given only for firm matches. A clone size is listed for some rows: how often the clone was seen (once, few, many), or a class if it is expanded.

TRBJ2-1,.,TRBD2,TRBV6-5,TGTGCCAGCAGGGGACTAGCGAACTACAATGAGCAGTTCTTC,CASRGLANYNEQFF
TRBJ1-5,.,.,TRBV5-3,TGTGCCAGAAGCCACTTACGGGGTACGAGCAATCAGCCCCAGCATTTT,CARSHLRGTSNQPQHF
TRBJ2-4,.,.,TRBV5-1,TGCGCCAGCAGCCCACACGTCCTAGCCAAAAACATTCAGTACTTC,CASSPHVLAKNIQYF
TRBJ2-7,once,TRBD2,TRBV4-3,TGCGCCAGCAGCCAAGACCCTAGCGGCGCCTACGAGCAGTACTTC,CASSQDPSGAYEQYF
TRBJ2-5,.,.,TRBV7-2,TGTGCCAGCAGCTTACAGTGGGGCGGTGGAGAGACCCAGTACTTC,CASSLQWGGGETQYF
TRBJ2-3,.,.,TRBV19,TGTGCCAGTAGTATAGTGCTAAAGGGGAGCACAGATACGCAGTATTTT,CASSIVLKGSTDTQYF
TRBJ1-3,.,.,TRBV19,TGTGCCAGTAGTAGGTTTTCAGGTCGAATCTCTGGAAACACCATATATTTT,CASSRFSGRISGNTIYF
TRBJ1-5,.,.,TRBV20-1,TGCAGTGCTGGTGGCAGGGTCAACCAGCCCCAGCATTTT,CSAGGRVNQPQHF
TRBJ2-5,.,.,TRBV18,TGTGCCAGCTCACCAACAGGGATTCAAGAGACCCAGTACTTC,CASSPTGIQETQYF
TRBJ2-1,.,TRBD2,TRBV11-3,TGTGCCAGCAGCTTACTTAGCGGGAGCGGGGAGCAGTTCTTC,CASSLLSGSGEQFF
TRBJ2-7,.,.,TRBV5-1,TGCGCCAGCAGCCGGACACTAGCTCGGGACGAGCAGTACTTC,CASSRTLARDEQYF
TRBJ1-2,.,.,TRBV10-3,TGTGCCATCAGTGTTGGAGGGATCAATGGCTACACCTTC,CAISVGGINGYTF
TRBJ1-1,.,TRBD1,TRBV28,TGTGCCAGCGAAACAGGAGGGGGCAAGAACACTGAAGCTTTCTTT,CASETGGGKNTEAFF
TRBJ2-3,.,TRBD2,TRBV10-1,TGCGCCAGCAGTGAACAGCGGGAAACAGATACGCAGTATTTT,CASSEQRETDTQYF
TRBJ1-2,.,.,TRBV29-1,TGCAGCGTTGTAAAAGCGGGGGGTAGTGGCTATGGCTACACCTTC,CSVVKAGGSGYGYTF
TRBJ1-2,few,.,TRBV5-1,TGCGCCAGCAGCTTGGCTCGGGGGTCGGACTATGGCTACACCTTC,CASSLARGSDYGYTF
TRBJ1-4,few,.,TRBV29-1,TGCATCAGTTCCCGGGATTTTAATGAAAAACTGTTTTTT,CISSRDFNEKLFF
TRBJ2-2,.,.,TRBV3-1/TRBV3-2,TGTGCCAGCAGCCGGGGACTCCCGAACACCGGGGAGCTGTTTTTT,CASSRGLPNTGELFF
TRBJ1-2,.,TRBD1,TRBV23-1,TGCGCCAGCAGCCGGGGACAGGGGAGGGGCTATGGCTACACCTTC,CASSRGQGRGYGYTF
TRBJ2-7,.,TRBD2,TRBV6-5,TGTGCCAGCAGTTACTGGGGGGGTGACTCCTACGAGCAGTACTTC,CASSYWGGDSYEQYF
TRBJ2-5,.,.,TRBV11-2,TGTGCCAGCAGCTTGTCCGGGAGTGGTCTGGAGACCCAGTACTTC,CASSLSGSGLETQYF
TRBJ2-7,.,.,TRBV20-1,TGCAGTGCTAGTCGAAACCGGGACATCAAAATACAGTACTTC,CSASRNRDIKIQYF
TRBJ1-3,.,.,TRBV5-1,TGCGCCAGCAGCCGGGCTACGGGGATTGGAAACACCATATATTTT,CASSRATGIGNTIYF